The clone carrying this T cell receptor beta chain came up a few times. Per sample, extraction of total RNA gave at least 5.5 micrograms in every case. The CDR3 spans 15 residues. The V end was cut by 6 bases, the J end by 1 base, with 15 bases between. Germline V gene lookup returns CDR1 SGHTA and CDR2 FQGNSA. The entry originates in a study of blood T cells in healthy people across ages. For the second PCR, which ran for about 6 to 11 cycles, a sample-barcoded 5' primer and a J-beta primer mix were used. TCRdb fed the 5' RACE reads into MiXCR, producing one record per CDR3 protein. This table holds approximately 940,000 distinct CDR3 sequences, around 46% found once.

V usage is TRBV7-2 and J usage is TRBJ2-5; D unclear. The sequencing sample was made of blood. This TCR was recovered from a man aged 30-40 years in good health. The CDR3 DNA follows: TGTGCCAGCAGTCCAAATCCAGGAGTCCAAGAGACCCAGTACTTC. Residues: CASSPNPGVQETQYF.